This paragraph covers one T cell receptor beta chain sequence. Its antigen remains unidentified. Clones were sequenced by immunoSEQ multiplex PCR, and TCRdb holds only the in-frame ones, with some missing. The table has around 33,000 clones, about 90% seen once. As to time point: new active TB diagnosis, blood taken before or within 7 days of starting treatment. Included patients were adults of at least 18, HIV-seronegative, South African. On average roughly 90,000 T cells per donor were immunosequenced. The data derive from a study of T cells in tuberculosis. Turning to the study itself: Within 7 days of starting treatment, or before, PBMC were stored.

The study's findings and limits: Smaller distances to GMM-specific TCRs suggested their expansion in active tuberculosis.

This CDR3 has 15 amino acids. The V gene end was trimmed by 4 bases and the J gene end by 13 bases; junction bases not matched to a gene: 11. Germline values: CDR1 SNHLY, CDR2 FYNNEI. The sequenced sample was PBMCs, obtained at tuberculosis diagnosis. This TCR derives from an adult with tuberculosis. The chain carries TRBV2 and TRBJ2-6, with 9 bases aligning to TRBD1. CDR3 coding DNA: TGTGCCAGCAGTGTATCAGGACAGGGGCATGCTGTCCTGACTTTC. Protein product: CASSVSGQGHAVLTF.